The sequence of this T cell receptor beta chain was determined in a study of metastatic and nonmetastatic thyroid tumors. At the level of the study: Across blood and tumor or nodule tissue, repertoires from malignant and benign thyroid patients were compared with one another. General study findings and limits: Compared with benign nodules, malignant thyroid tumors were reported to have significantly higher TCR beta diversity in both blood and tumor.

Until they underwent thyroid surgery, no patient had received any treatment. Methods used by the authors: A classifier for distant metastasis in papillary thyroid cancer was constructed using CDR3 differences observed across clinicopathological groups. Via MiXCR, TCRdb re-called the PCR reads. These V and J calls derive from TCRdb rather than the authors' analysis. The sample yields about 92,000 clones, more than 13% seen once. This clone was detected many times. Its antigen remains unknown. This clonotype was obtained from a female donor with papillary thyroid cancer or a benign thyroid nodule (not recorded which). Some clones in this sample may be carry-over from other donors' samples. The sample comprised blood.

This CDR3 is CASSTSDLNNEQFF. Here the CDR3 DNA reads TGTGCCAGCAGCACGTCGGACTTAAACAATGAGCAGTTCTTC. V usage is TRBV13 and J usage is TRBJ2-1, with D possibly being TRBD2 (5 bases). The CDR3 length is 14 residues. Trimming shortened V by 5 bases and J by 5 bases, and 13 bases separated the two germline ends. CDR1 is PRHDT and CDR2 is FYEKMQ in the germline V gene (reference sequence).